The rows below give T cell receptor beta chains drawn from one sample of a study of OX40 agonist ivuxolimab in advanced cancers. TCRdb's table, derived via immunoSEQ multiplex PCR, lists solely in-frame clones and lacks some. Counted here are just under 85,000 clones, 84% occurring once; the ten biggest clones make up approximately 2.6%. Sample: CD4+ or CD8+ T cells sorted from blood, taken in a trial of the OX40 agonist ivuxolimab. Receptor source: an adult with an advanced solid tumor such as melanoma, head and neck, liver or kidney cancer. CDR3s include the opening cysteine and the closing phenylalanine or tryptophan. D genes are given only for firm matches. The size field is filled for only some rows; it gives once, few, many or a size class.

TRBV5-4	-	-	TRBJ2-2	15	CASSPPPGSTGELFF	TGTGCCAGCAGCCCTCCTCCGGGGTCCACCGGGGAGCTGTTTTTT
TRBV7-9	-	-	TRBJ2-2	16	CASSRTGLPLTGELFF	TGTGCCAGCAGCCGGACAGGACTACCCCTCACCGGGGAGCTGTTTTTT
TRBV19	-	-	TRBJ2-1	15	CASSIGGAGDNEQFF	TGTGCCAGTAGTATAGGGGGGGCCGGGGACAATGAGCAGTTCTTC
TRBV10-2	-	-	TRBJ2-3	13	CASCGQRTDTQYF	TGCGCCAGCTGCGGACAGCGCACAGATACGCAGTATTTT
TRBV6-6	-	-	TRBJ1-6	15	CASSKNRAEVSPLHF	TGTGCCAGCAGTAAAAACAGGGCGGAGGTCTCACCCCTCCACTTT
TRBV4-3	few	-	TRBJ1-5	13	CASSQEAWQPQHF	TGCGCCAGCAGCCAAGAAGCCTGGCAGCCCCAGCATTTT
TRBV11-2	once	-	TRBJ2-2	16	CASSLVGGANTGELFF	TGTGCCAGCAGCTTAGTAGGGGGTGCGAACACCGGGGAGCTGTTTTTT
TRBV7-9	-	-	TRBJ2-1	16	CASSLEGRGAYNEQFF	TGTGCCAGCAGCTTAGAAGGCAGGGGGGCATACAATGAGCAGTTCTTC
TRBV15	-	TRBD1	TRBJ1-5	16	CATSRPTDRGRQPQHF	TGTGCCACCAGCAGACCCACTGACAGGGGCAGACAGCCCCAGCATTTT
TRBV28	-	TRBD1	TRBJ2-4	15	CASSLGGTGGNIQYF	TGTGCCAGCAGTTTAGGGGGGACAGGGGGAAACATTCAGTACTTC
TRBV6-5	-	-	TRBJ2-6	15	CASSPDRSGANVLTF	TGTGCCAGCAGCCCGGACCGTTCCGGGGCCAACGTCCTGACTTTC
TRBV2	few	TRBD2	TRBJ2-3	15	CASRPAGGRTDTQYF	TGTGCCAGCAGGCCAGCGGGGGGTAGGACAGATACGCAGTATTTT
TRBV10-3	-	TRBD1	TRBJ1-2	15	CAISTGQGKTQGYTF	TGTGCCATCAGTACCGGACAGGGGAAGACGCAAGGCTACACCTTC
TRBV11-2	-	-	TRBJ1-1	11	CASRTVTEAFF	TGTGCCAGCAGAACCGTCACTGAAGCTTTCTTT
TRBV7-2	few	-	TRBJ1-1	14	CASSFGSMNTEAFF	TGTGCCAGCAGCTTCGGTTCCATGAACACTGAAGCTTTCTTT
TRBV7-2	-	TRBD1	TRBJ2-7	15	CASSGSGTGSYEQYF	TGTGCCAGCAGCGGATCCGGGACAGGGAGCTACGAGCAGTACTTC
TRBV7-6	-	-	TRBJ1-2	15	CASSVGGPWDYGYTF	TGTGCCAGCAGTGTTGGGGGACCGTGGGACTATGGCTACACCTTC
TRBV7-9	-	-	TRBJ2-7	15	CASSLGDRGWEKQYF	TGTGCCAGCAGCTTAGGGGATCGCGGGTGGGAAAAGCAGTACTTC
TRBV7-2	-	TRBD2	TRBJ2-3	15	CASSFGTSGTDTQYF	TGTGCCAGCAGCTTCGGGACTAGCGGAACAGATACGCAGTATTTT
TRBV19	-	-	TRBJ1-5	13	CASSMISNQPQHF	TGTGCCAGTAGTATGATATCTAATCAGCCCCAGCATTTT
TRBV19	-	TRBD1	TRBJ2-6	17	CATEPGQGFSGANVLTF	TGTGCCACTGAGCCGGGACAGGGGTTCTCTGGGGCCAACGTCCTGACTTTC
TRBV2	-	-	TRBJ2-5	13	CASSYVQGETQYF	TGTGCCAGCAGTTATGTCCAGGGAGAGACCCAGTACTTC
TRBV9	-	-	TRBJ2-5	15	CASSKNSGGGETQYF	TGTGCCAGCAGCAAAAATTCCGGGGGTGGGGAGACCCAGTACTTC
TRBV7-8	-	-	TRBJ2-5	14	CASSPPGEGETQYF	TGTGCCAGCAGCCCCCCTGGCGAAGGAGAGACCCAGTACTTC
TRBV5-4	-	TRBD1	TRBJ1-4	15	CASSVGRGRNEKLFF	TGTGCCAGCAGCGTAGGCAGGGGGCGAAATGAAAAACTGTTTTTT